This TCR beta chain was obtained from a study of T cells expressing NK-cell markers. Study at large: Seven sequenced donors out of eight were HCMV-seropositive, one seronegative. Study-wide points: CD8+ T cells in 5 or 6 donors included dominant NKG2C+ clonotypes at roughly 1.0-7.5%.

As to this clonotype: The target antigen is unknown.

This CDR3 region has 16 residues. Germline V lookup: CDR1 SGHRS, CDR2 YFSETQ. From the 5' RACE reads, TCRdb lists one entry per CDR3 protein and no DNA. This sample's clone table lists roughly 450,000 distinct CDR3 sequences. V gene TRBV5-1 combines with J gene TRBJ2-3. The TCR was taken from a woman in her forties or fifties in good health. Sequenced sample: blood T cells: a sorted CD56 or NKG2C T cell subset, CD4+ or CD8+ T cells, or bulk PBMC T cells (not recorded which). The CDR3 sequence is CASSLDFMGRGDTQYF.